This TCR beta chain was identified during a study of blood T cells in healthy people across ages. Using a J-beta primer mix together with a sample-barcoded 5' primer, a second PCR was run for about 6 to 11 cycles. Each TCR beta cDNA got a 12-nucleotide random molecular identifier. TCRdb redid the calling of the 5' RACE reads with MiXCR, one entry per CDR3 protein. The data show almost 300,000 distinct CDR3 sequences, roughly 27% seen once. Germline CDR1 reads MDHEN; CDR2 reads SYDVKM. This CDR3 spans 14 amino acids. V lost 6 bases, J lost 4 bases, and 12 bases lay in between. This clonotype was picked up a small number of times.

The sample taken for sequencing was blood. The chain is built from TRBV28 and TRBJ2-2, with D perhaps TRBD2 (6 bases). The TCR originated in a woman in her 70s in good health. Here the CDR3 reads CASSQGLITGELFF. CDR3 DNA: TGTGCCAGCAGCCAGGGACTGATCACCGGGGAGCTGTTTTTT.